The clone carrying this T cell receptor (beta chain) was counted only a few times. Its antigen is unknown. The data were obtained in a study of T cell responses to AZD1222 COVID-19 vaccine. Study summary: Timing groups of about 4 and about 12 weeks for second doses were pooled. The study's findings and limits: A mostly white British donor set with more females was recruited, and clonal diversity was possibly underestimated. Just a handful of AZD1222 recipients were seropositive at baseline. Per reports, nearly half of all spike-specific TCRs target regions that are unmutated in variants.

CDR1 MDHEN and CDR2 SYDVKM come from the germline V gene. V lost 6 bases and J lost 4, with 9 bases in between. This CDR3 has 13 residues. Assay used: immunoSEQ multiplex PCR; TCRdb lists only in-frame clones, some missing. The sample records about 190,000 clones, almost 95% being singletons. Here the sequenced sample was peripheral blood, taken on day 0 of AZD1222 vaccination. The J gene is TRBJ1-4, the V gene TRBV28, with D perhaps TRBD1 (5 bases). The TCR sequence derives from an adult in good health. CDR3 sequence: CASRTVFNEKLFF. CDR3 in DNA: TGTGCCAGCAGGACAGTATTTAATGAAAAACTGTTTTTT.